A single T cell receptor beta chain is shown here with its context. Its antigen is currently not known. For each CD8+ T cell subset, flow sorting was done in triplicate, and a few hundred thousand cells per subset went directly into RLT lysis buffer. To keep memory contaminants out, a stringent definition of naive CD8+ T cells was applied: CD45RO-CCR7+CD27+CD95-. Standard density gradient centrifugation was used to isolate peripheral blood mononuclear cells from buffy coats. A FACSAria III was used to flow-sort naive CXCR3-negative and CXCR3-positive CD8+ T cells. Total RNA was extracted from sorted cells using an RNeasy Mini Kit. This sample was taken from a study of CXCR3-negative and CXCR3-positive naive CD8 T cells (dated by TCRdb to the late 2010s). The study in broad terms: About 135 million TRB reads were obtained in total, roughly 1.5 +/- 0.3 million reads per library. Data from about ten donors, pooled across two independent experiments, went into the diversity and physicochemical repertoire analyses. For the TRBV-TRBJ cluster analysis, the naive subsets came from a handful of donors, while the memory cells came from 3 donors. Summary of the overall study and its limitations: Compared with CXCR3-negative naive cells, CXCR3-positive naive cells had TRB CDR3s with higher hydrophobicity (lower Kidera factor 4), lower energy, and higher strength and volume indices. Because surface CD5, which is linked to self-reactivity in mice, was comparable between the naive subsets, TCR interaction strength was also inferred from TRB CDR3 physicochemical properties. Both naive subsets had comparably high repertoire diversity, while memory CD8+ T cells had much lower repertoire diversity. TRBV-TRBJ usage was similar between naive CXCR3-negative and CXCR3-positive cells from the same donor, while memory cells showed distinct patterns. CXCR3 expression partially decreased after cryopreservation, so most assays used freshly isolated PBMCs.

For sequencing, a NextSeq 550 was employed. The Human TCR Profiling Kit (MiLaboratory) was used to prepare UMI-labeled 5' RACE TRB cDNA libraries. cDNA synthesis used the entire amount of extracted RNA, and PCR amplification then used the entire amount of cDNA produced. Libraries were prepared in parallel with an identical number of PCR cycles. The published analysis was carried out like this. About 54,000 +/- 9,700 unique UMI-labeled TRB cDNA molecules per library were extracted with MIGEC and MiXCR, with at least two reads per UMI required. Each library averaged about 37,000 +/- 9,700 functional in-frame TRB CDR3 nucleotide clonotypes without stop codons. After downsampling to 5000 UMI-labeled TRB molecules per sample, diversity metrics, including normalized Shannon-Wiener and Chao1, were computed in VDJtools. VDJtools computed clonotype-size-weighted physicochemical properties of the central five CDR3 residues: interaction energy, strength, volume and Kidera factor 4. TCRdb reprocessed the reads, and each CDR3 protein sequence is entered once, without DNA. TCRdb's processing, not the authors', yielded these V and J calls. The data table for this sample lists tens of thousands of distinct CDR3 sequences. Of the sample, about 0.78% falls within the top ten clones.

Input material: naive CXCR3+ CD8+ T cells from blood. The cell subset or site tag for this specimen amounts to: CD45RO-CCR7+CD27+CD95- naive CD8+ T cells expressing CXCR3 (TNR3+). The sequence came from a human donor in good health. Some clones in this sample may be carry-over from other donors' samples.

CDR3 reads: CASSRGQSSYEQYF. The chain is made from TRBV7-6 and TRBJ2-7; TCRdb names TRBD1, which stays unverified in the absence of DNA. Sequences SGHVS (CDR1) and FNYEAQ (CDR2) are obtained from the germline V gene. The CDR3 goes from the cysteine to the phenylalanine over 14 residues. No DNA sequence is on record.